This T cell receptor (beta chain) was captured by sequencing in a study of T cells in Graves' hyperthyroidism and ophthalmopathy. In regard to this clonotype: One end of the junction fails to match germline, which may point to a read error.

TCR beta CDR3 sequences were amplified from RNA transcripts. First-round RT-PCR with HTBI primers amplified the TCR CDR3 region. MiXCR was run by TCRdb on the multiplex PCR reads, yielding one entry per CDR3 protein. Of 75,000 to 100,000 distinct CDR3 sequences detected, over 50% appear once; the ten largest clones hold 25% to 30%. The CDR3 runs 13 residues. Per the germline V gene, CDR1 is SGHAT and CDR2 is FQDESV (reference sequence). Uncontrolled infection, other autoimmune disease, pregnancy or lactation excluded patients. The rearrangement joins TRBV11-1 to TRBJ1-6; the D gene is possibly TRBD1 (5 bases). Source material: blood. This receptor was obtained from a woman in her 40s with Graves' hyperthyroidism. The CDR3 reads CASSLRDGAPLHF. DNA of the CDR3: TGTGCCAGTAGCTTAAGGGACGGTGCACCCCTCCACTTT.